The following is a T cell receptor beta chain sequence with its context. Trimming pared 2 bases from V and 5 bases from J, leaving 15 bases between. Per germline, CDR1 MNHEY and CDR2 SVGEGT. The CDR3 is 15 amino acids. TCRdb re-derived calls from the RT-PCR reads in MiXCR, one entry per CDR3 protein. The table lists about 76,000 distinct CDR3 sequences, around 27% of them singletons. The sample comes from a study of patients and donors after allogeneic stem cell transplantation. The chain is built from TRBV6-2 or TRBV6-3 and TRBJ2-5; D is unresolved. The source material was blood, either unsorted or a sorted T cell fraction (not recorded which). This receptor was identified in a human donor who was either an allogeneic HSCT recipient or a stem cell or donor lymphocyte infusion donor (not recorded which). It is not recorded whose cells these are; they may come from a transplant donor. The CDR3 DNA reads TGTGCCAGCAGTTACGCAGCTGCTGTCGGGGAGACCCAGTACTTC. Amino acid sequence: CASSYAAAVGETQYF.